The 15 T cell receptor beta chains below come from one sample, sequenced in a study of T cell changes during pregnancy in multiple sclerosis. Sequenced by immunoSEQ multiplex PCR; TCRdb stores in-frame clones only, minus some. Among around 110,000 clones, approximately 90% were seen once, and the ten largest hold around 0.8%. The sequencing used peripheral blood, collected in the third trimester of pregnancy. These receptors were collected from a female donor in good health, enrolled as a control in a pregnancy study.

This clone showed up just a few times. This chain links TRBV6-1 with TRBJ1-1; D may be TRBD1 (5 bases). This CDR3 comprises 15 residues. Germline V gene sequence: CDR1 MNHNS, CDR2 SASEGT. The ends were cut back, 7 bases at V and 1 base at J, with 16 bases in the middle. DNA of the CDR3: TGTGCCAGCACGTTCGGGGGGAACCAGAACACTGAAGCTTTCTTT. It is translated as CASTFGGNQNTEAFF.

The chain couples TRBV7-2 to TRBJ2-3; D not resolved. The CDR3 length is 16 residues. Germline V gene sequence: CDR1 SGHTA, CDR2 FQGNSA. Trimming took 1 base from V and 0 from J, leaving 11 bases between them. For the CDR3, the DNA is TGTGCCAGCAGCTTAGGTACCAGTTATAGCACAGATACGCAGTATTTT. Translated, it gives CASSLGTSYSTDTQYF.

There are a few counts of this clone. Here the CDR3 reads CASIGGGYEQYF. The CDR3 DNA is TGTGCCAGCATTGGGGGGGGGTACGAGCAGTACTTC. The rearrangement uses TRBV2 and TRBJ2-7; 7 positions match TRBD2. Germline assignment: CDR1 SNHLY and CDR2 FYNNEI. The CDR3 has 12 amino acids. Trimming cost V 7 bases and J 4 bases; bases outside gene matches: 4.

The chain is built from TRBV6-5 and TRBJ2-5, with D possibly matching TRBD2 (6 bases). CDR1 and CDR2 from the germline V gene are MNHEY and SVGAGI. The CDR3 is made up of 13 amino acids. Trimming left V 5 bases short and J 5 bases short, with 12 bases between. In DNA form, the CDR3 reads TGTGCCAGCAGTATCCCAGGGAGGGAGACCCAGTACTTC. Residues: CASSIPGRETQYF.

The chain employs TRBV19 and TRBJ1-2, with 7 bases lining up with TRBD1. CDR1 is LNHDA and CDR2 is SQIVND in the germline V gene (reference sequence). The CDR3 is 15 residues long. V gave up 3 bases and J gave up 4 bases; unmatched junction bases: 8. In DNA, the CDR3 is TGTGCCAGTAGTATTCCCTTCGACAGGGTCTATGGCTACACCTTC. The encoded protein is CASSIPFDRVYGYTF.

The gene calls are TRBV5-1 and TRBJ2-2; D is undetermined. There are 16 residues in the CDR3. Trimming removed 3 bases at V and 0 bases at J, with 12 bases between. Germline CDR1 reads SGHRS; CDR2 reads YFSETQ. The CDR3 nucleotides are TGCGCCAGCAGCTCATCAGGAATTCCGAACACCGGGGAGCTGTTTTTT. Encoded protein: CASSSSGIPNTGELFF.

The CDR3 here is CSAGGSSTFFGYTF. Here the CDR3 DNA reads TGCAGCGCTGGGGGCAGCTCTACGTTTTTTGGCTACACCTTC. The rearrangement links TRBV29-1 to TRBJ1-2, with D possibly TRBD1 on 6 matching bases. The V gene lost 7 bases and the J gene lost 7 bases, with 22 bases spanning the gap. Germline loops: CDR1 SQVTM, CDR2 ANQGSEA. There are 14 residues in the CDR3.

This chain uses TRBV4-1 with TRBJ2-5; 10 bases match TRBD2. Germline V lookup: CDR1 MGHRA, CDR2 YSYEKL. The J segment lost 2 bases and the V segment lost 3 bases, leaving 9 bases of the junction unmatched. CDR3 length: 17 amino acids. DNA of the CDR3: TGCGCCAGCAGCCACAGATTCAGCGGGGGGGTACAAGAGACCCAGTACTTC. Translation: CASSHRFSGGVQETQYF.

This chain connects TRBV4-3 to TRBJ2-1; 7 bases are a match to TRBD2. The V and J ends lost 0 bases and 6 bases, in that order; junction bases with no gene match: 5. The CDR3 contains 15 residues. From germline, CDR1 is LGHNA and CDR2 YSLEER. In DNA form, the CDR3 reads TGCGCCAGCAGCCAAGATGGAACGGGGGGCAATGAGCAGTTCTTC. It is translated as CASSQDGTGGNEQFF.

The chain links TRBV27 to TRBJ1-2; tentative D call: TRBD1 (5 bases). There are 13 residues in the CDR3. The germline V gene has CDR1 MNHEY and CDR2 SMNVEV (reference sequence). Trimming took off 10 bases at V and 7 bases at J, with 19 bases between the two ends. CDR3 DNA sequence: TGTGCCACGCGTGAAGACAGCAAGGTTGGCTACACCTTC. Translating it yields CATREDSKVGYTF.

The chain recombines TRBV9 with TRBJ1-2, with 8 positions matching TRBD1. V trimming: 0 bases; J trimming: 4 bases; junction bases outside the gene matches: 11. Germline CDR1 is SGDLS and CDR2 is YYNGEE. The CDR3 runs to 17 residues. The CDR3 loop reads CASSVVTGQGIAYGYTF. Here the CDR3 DNA reads TGTGCCAGCAGCGTAGTAACCGGACAGGGAATTGCCTATGGCTACACCTTC.

The V gene is TRBV5-5, the J gene TRBJ1-4, with D perhaps matching TRBD1 (5 bases). V was shortened by 4 bases and J by 8 bases, with 18 bases between the two germline ends. CDR1 and CDR2 from the germline V gene are SGHKS and YYEKEE (reference sequence). The CDR3 extends over 15 amino acids. The CDR3 loop is CASSATIGTAEKLFF. The CDR3 nucleotides are TGTGCCAGCAGCGCTACGATAGGGACTGCCGAAAAACTGTTTTTT.

The genes are TRBV19 and TRBJ2-2, with 11 bases identical to TRBD1. V lost 7 bases and J lost 3; bases outside the gene matches: 4. The CDR3 totals 15 residues. CDR1 is LNHDA and CDR2 is SQIVND in the germline V gene (reference sequence). Written as DNA, the CDR3 is TGTGCCAGTATTCCGGGACAGGGGGACACCGGGGAGCTGTTTTTT. This encodes CASIPGQGDTGELFF.

V and J are TRBV6-5 and TRBJ1-1, with unresolved D. The germline CDR1 and CDR2 sequences are MNHEY and SVGAGI. The CDR3 has 15 residues. Trimming took off 5 bases at V and 0 bases at J, with 13 bases between the two ends. The CDR3 DNA reads as TGTGCCAGCAGTCAGACCGGGAACTTGAACACTGAAGCTTTCTTT. Its protein product is CASSQTGNLNTEAFF.

This clone was seen more than once but under ten times. This chain connects TRBV29-1 to TRBJ1-1; 7 nucleotides agree with TRBD1. The CDR3 has 12 amino acids. Germline CDR1 is SQVTM and CDR2 is ANQGSEA. J lost 4 bases, V lost 3 bases, and 2 bases had no gene match. The CDR3 is CSVDTGATEAFF. As DNA, the CDR3 is TGCAGCGTTGACACAGGGGCCACTGAAGCTTTCTTT.